A selection of T cell receptor beta chains follows, all from one sample in a study of blood T cell repertoires in COVID-19. Generated by immunoSEQ multiplex PCR, the TCRdb table keeps only in-frame clones and is missing some. Seen here are approximately 410,000 clones, 86% observed once, and the top ten hold more than 1.4%. The specimen was peripheral blood. These receptors all come from a young woman with active or convalescent COVID-19. Both conserved end residues are part of each CDR3. Each record gives: V gene, J gene, D gene, CDR3 protein. D genes are given only for firm matches.

v_call: TRBV7-8
j_call: TRBJ2-7
d_call: TRBD1
cdr3_aa: CASSQGQPYEQYF

v_call: TRBV27
j_call: TRBJ2-3
d_call: TRBD2
cdr3_aa: CASSPTTSSTDTQYF

v_call: TRBV29-1
j_call: TRBJ1-1
d_call: NA
cdr3_aa: CSVARWGGKDTEAFF

v_call: TRBV6-4
j_call: TRBJ2-2
d_call: NA
cdr3_aa: CASSDFGRGGTGELFF

v_call: TRBV3-1/TRBV3-2
j_call: TRBJ1-1
d_call: NA
cdr3_aa: CASSHLFTEAFF

v_call: TRBV11-2
j_call: TRBJ2-7
d_call: TRBD2
cdr3_aa: CASSSVAGGSYEQYF

v_call: TRBV7-2
j_call: TRBJ2-7
d_call: TRBD2
cdr3_aa: CASNWGGGSSYEQYF

v_call: TRBV5-5
j_call: TRBJ2-2
d_call: TRBD2
cdr3_aa: CASSRTSGVMNTGELFF

v_call: TRBV29-1
j_call: TRBJ1-4
d_call: NA
cdr3_aa: CSVEDAAATNEKLFF

v_call: TRBV5-1
j_call: TRBJ1-5
d_call: TRBD1
cdr3_aa: CASSVGDREGQPQHF

v_call: TRBV5-6
j_call: TRBJ1-3
d_call: NA
cdr3_aa: CASSFQRGPYSGNTIYF

v_call: TRBV11-3
j_call: TRBJ2-3
d_call: NA
cdr3_aa: CASSLGRSTDTQYF

v_call: TRBV30
j_call: TRBJ2-2
d_call: TRBD1
cdr3_aa: CAWSATGLTGELFF

v_call: TRBV11-2
j_call: TRBJ2-7
d_call: TRBD1
cdr3_aa: CASSQGTDRSYEQYF

v_call: TRBV4-2
j_call: TRBJ2-7
d_call: TRBD1
cdr3_aa: CASSQTITGTGYYEQYF

v_call: TRBV4-2
j_call: TRBJ2-7
d_call: TRBD2
cdr3_aa: CASSQDETSGTYEQYF

v_call: TRBV5-1
j_call: TRBJ1-2
d_call: TRBD1
cdr3_aa: CASRGQGAGYGYTF